Listed here are 32 T cell receptor beta chains from one sample, sequenced in a study of response to subunit inactivated influenza vaccine (dated by TCRdb to the late 2010s). Library preparation was by RT-PCR. Instrument on record: Illumina HiSeq 2500. TCRdb reanalyzed the raw reads on its own, using fastp at Q25 for trimming and MiXCR for clone calling, and kept in-frame beta chains. Merged by CDR3 protein, the rows form single entries marked with the most common genes and DNA. For this sample the table gives roughly 620,000 distinct CDR3 sequences, of which roughly 10% were detected only once. The top ten hold approximately 10% of the sample. A further study also used this sample, focusing on T cells expressing NK-cell markers. According to the second study: TCR beta cDNA libraries were made by 5'RACE template switching that added a universal primer site and unique molecular identifiers.

The material sequenced was PBMCs from blood, taken on the day of vaccination. These receptors came from a man aged 50-60 years who received an inactivated influenza vaccine. Donor details come from another sample of the same person, matched by shared clones.

Written as DNA, the CDR3 is TGCAGCGTTGGGGTGTCTACTGGAAACACCATATATTTT. This gives the protein CSVGVSTGNTIYF. This rearrangement joins TRBV29-1 to TRBJ1-3; no clear D. Germline V gene data show CDR1 as SQVTM and CDR2 as ANQGSEA. V was shortened by 4 bases and J by 2 bases, with 9 bases between the two germline ends. This CDR3 has 13 residues.

This clonotype was counted a few times. This chain joins TRBV12-3 or TRBV12-4 and TRBJ2-5; the D call may be TRBD1 or TRBD2 (6 bases each). Trimming cost V 1 base and J 6 bases, with 9 bases left between them. The CDR3 loop spans 13 amino acids. CDR3 DNA sequence: TGTGCCAGCAGTTTAGTCGGGGGCAAGACCCAGTACTTC. It is translated as CASSLVGGKTQYF.

This clonotype was detected ten times or more. The chain uses TRBV11-2 and TRBJ2-2, with TRBD2 identical over 12 bases. V gave up 0 bases and J gave up 2 bases; unmatched junction bases: 7. Germline values: CDR1 SGHAT, CDR2 FQNNGV. The CDR3 consists of 19 residues. The CDR3, as DNA: TGTGCCAGCAGCTTAGATCTCCCCGGACTAGCGGGAAACACCGGGGAGCTGTTTTTT. Protein: CASSLDLPGLAGNTGELFF.

The V call is TRBV12-3 or TRBV12-4, the J call TRBJ1-2, with D maybe TRBD1 (5 bases). Trimming shortened V by 1 base and J by 0 bases, and 9 bases separated the two germline ends. The CDR3 runs 15 residues. Here the CDR3 reads CASSLVSGPNYGYTF. CDR3 nucleotide sequence: TGTGCCAGCAGTTTAGTCTCAGGGCCTAACTATGGCTACACCTTC.

Only a few counts were recorded for this clonotype. The rearrangement links TRBV7-9 to TRBJ2-7; 9 nucleotides agree with TRBD2. The CDR3 totals 15 residues. In germline, CDR1 is SEHNR, CDR2 FQNEAQ (reference sequence). The V segment lost 8 bases and the J segment 7 bases; nucleotides outside the gene matches: 15. The CDR3 protein is CASSGVAGAPGEQYF. Written as DNA, the CDR3 is TGTGCCAGCTCGGGGGTAGCGGGGGCCCCGGGGGAGCAGTACTTC.

J is TRBJ2-2 and V is TRBV28; D call uncertain. The CDR3 contains 15 residues. Germline CDR1 reads MDHEN; CDR2 reads SYDVKM. Trimming cost V 1 base and J 7 bases, with 13 bases left between them. The CDR3 DNA is TGTGCCAGCAGTTTATTTGCTCCACTTGTCGGGGAGCTGTTTTTT. Amino acid sequence: CASSLFAPLVGELFF.

J is TRBJ2-3 and V is TRBV28, with a weak D call TRBD1 (5 bases). V was pared by 3 bases and J by 4 bases, with 11 bases between. CDR1 and CDR2 (germline): MDHEN, SYDVKM. The CDR3 loop spans 14 amino acids. The CDR3 loop reads CASSFPVRADTQYF. DNA of the CDR3: TGTGCCAGCAGTTTCCCAGTCAGGGCAGATACGCAGTATTTT.

This clonotype was detected only a few times. The rearrangement joins TRBV20-1 to TRBJ1-2; 7 nucleotides align to TRBD1. J lost 2 bases, V lost 0 bases, and 6 bases had no gene match. Germline-derived CDR1 and CDR2 are DFQATT and SNEGSKA (reference sequence). The CDR3 totals 15 residues. CDR3 loop: CSARDFAQGNYGYTF. CDR3 DNA: TGCAGTGCTAGAGATTTCGCACAGGGGAACTATGGCTACACCTTC.

The chain combines TRBV12-3 or TRBV12-4 with TRBJ2-7; D ambiguous. Trimming left V 6 bases short and J 8 bases short, with 14 bases between. The CDR3 sequence is 12 residues long. CDR3 DNA sequence: TGTGCCAGCAGCATTACCCGCCAAAAGCAGTACTTC. Amino acids: CASSITRQKQYF.

This clonotype was picked up many times. The rearrangement links TRBV27 to TRBJ2-1; the match to TRBD2 covers 10 bases. This CDR3 spans 15 amino acids. Unmatched junction bases numbered 6, after V lost 4 bases and J lost 6 bases. The germline V gene has CDR1 MNHEY and CDR2 SMNVEV (reference sequence). The CDR3 nucleotides are TGTGCCAGCAGTTCTAGCGGGAGATTTGGCAATGAGCAGTTCTTC. It encodes CASSSSGRFGNEQFF.

This clonotype occurred a few times. The rearrangement joins TRBV4-3 to TRBJ2-1; 12 bases align to TRBD1. The ends lost 2 bases at V and 7 bases at J; junction bases unmatched: 9. In germline, CDR1 is LGHNA, CDR2 YSLEER. CDR3 length: 17 residues. The CDR3 here is CASSQPPLGQGANEQFF. The CDR3 DNA sequence: TGCGCCAGCAGCCAACCCCCTTTGGGACAGGGGGCTAATGAGCAGTTCTTC.

This chain uses TRBV29-1 with TRBJ2-1; perhaps TRBD1 as D (6 bases). Germline V gene lookup returns CDR1 SQVTM and CDR2 ANQGSEA. V shed 4 bases and J shed 6 bases, with 7 bases lying between them. The CDR3 runs to 11 residues. The CDR3 protein is CSVVGGNEQFF. CDR3 coding DNA: TGCAGCGTTGTAGGGGGCAATGAGCAGTTCTTC.

This clonotype has a handful of counts. The chain recombines TRBV2 with TRBJ2-5, with no clear D. The V end was cut by 3 bases, the J end by 2 bases, with 10 bases between. The length of the CDR3 is 14 residues. Per germline, CDR1 SNHLY and CDR2 FYNNEI. This CDR3 is CASSELTEQETQYF. DNA of the CDR3: TGTGCCAGCAGTGAGTTGACGGAACAAGAGACCCAGTACTTC. Together with reference TRBV2 and TRBJ2-5, the CDR3 gives the full variable domain: EPEVTQTPSHQVTQMGQEVILRCVPISNHLYFYWYRQILGQKVEFLVSFYNNEISEKSEIFDDQFSVERPDGSNFTLKIRSTKLEDSAMYFCASSELTEQETQYFGPGTRLLVL.

The sample holds a few counts of this clonotype. The chain links TRBV29-1 to TRBJ2-1; D gene unclear. Germline CDR1 SQVTM, CDR2 ANQGSEA. There are 11 residues in the CDR3. V lost 2 bases, J lost 15 bases, and 14 bases lay in between. The CDR3 is CSVELLRSWFF. The CDR3 DNA is TGCAGCGTTGAATTGCTTCGCTCTTGGTTCTTC.

This clonotype was counted many times. The genes are TRBV20-1 and TRBJ1-1; 8 bases match TRBD1. The CDR3 totals 14 residues. Germline lookup yields CDR1 DFQATT and CDR2 SNEGSKA (reference sequence). Trimming removed 3 bases from V and 1 base from J; junction bases left unmatched: 4. This chain's CDR3 is CSASSTGGNTEAFF. The CDR3 DNA reads TGCAGTGCTAGTTCCACAGGGGGGAACACTGAAGCTTTCTTT.

The chain joins TRBV4-3 to TRBJ2-7; TRBD2 might be the D (5 bases). V lost 2 bases to trimming and J lost 2 bases, with 13 bases between them. Germline-derived CDR1 and CDR2 are LGHNA and YSLEER. The CDR3 sequence is 15 residues long. The CDR3 region has the DNA TGCGCCAGCAGCCAAAGCCCCCAAGCGGCCTACGAGCAGTACTTC. Amino acids: CASSQSPQAAYEQYF.

In this sample, this clonotype turned up a few times. This chain links TRBV5-4 with TRBJ1-2; 10 bases align to TRBD1. V lost 6 bases, J lost 5 bases, and 4 bases stayed unmatched. The CDR3 is 13 amino acids. CDR1 and CDR2 from the germline V gene are SGHNT and YYREEE (reference sequence). The CDR3 reads CASTGTGVYGYTF. CDR3 nucleotide sequence: TGTGCCAGCACCGGGACAGGGGTTTATGGCTACACCTTC.

This clonotype came up a few times. The chain joins TRBV19 to TRBJ2-7, with 7 bases matching TRBD1. This CDR3 spans 16 amino acids. Germline assignment: CDR1 LNHDA and CDR2 SQIVND (reference sequence). The ends lost 3 bases at V and 4 bases at J; junction bases unmatched: 12. CDR3 DNA: TGTGCCAGTAGTATTTCGGTTAGCAGGGGGAATTACGAGCAGTACTTC. Translating it yields CASSISVSRGNYEQYF.

J is TRBJ1-3 and V is TRBV7-9; 9 positions match TRBD1. The CDR3 is 16 residues long. V lost 4 bases and J lost 8; bases outside the gene matches: 12. Germline lookup yields CDR1 SEHNR and CDR2 FQNEAQ (reference sequence). CDR3 coding DNA: TGTGCCAGCAGCTCGAGAACAGGGGGCCGAGGAGACACCATATATTTT. Its protein product is CASSSRTGGRGDTIYF.

The chain recombines TRBV6-1 with TRBJ1-6; 7 nucleotides line up with TRBD1. The CDR3 runs to 15 residues. The V gene's germline CDR1 is MNHNS and CDR2 SASEGT. V shed 7 bases and J 6 bases; nucleotides not matched to a gene: 9. CDR3 in DNA: TGTGCCAGCAAGTGGGACAGCAAGTTTAATTCACCCCTCCACTTT. It yields the protein CASKWDSKFNSPLHF.

V usage is TRBV7-8 and J usage is TRBJ2-2, with D perhaps TRBD1 or TRBD2 (5 bases each). Germline assignment: CDR1 SGHVS and CDR2 FQNEAQ. The CDR3 runs to 16 residues. Trimming left V 0 bases short and J 5 bases short, with 13 bases between. CDR3 in amino acids: CASSLARQGRTGELFF. In nucleotides, the CDR3 is TGTGCCAGCAGCTTAGCTAGGCAGGGACGGACCGGGGAGCTGTTTTTT.

This clonotype appeared many times. V usage is TRBV5-6 and J usage is TRBJ2-7; 12 bases align to TRBD2. Germline V gene data show CDR1 as SGHDT and CDR2 as YYEEEE. CDR3 length equals 15 residues. With 4 bases clipped from V and 5 bases from J, the junction kept 7 bases outside the gene matches. The CDR3 coding sequence is TGTGCCAGCAGCCGACTAGCGGGAGTCGCAGACGAGCAGTACTTC. Translated: CASSRLAGVADEQYF.

A few counts support this clonotype. This chain connects TRBV7-9 to TRBJ2-7; 8 nucleotides align to TRBD2. The germline gives CDR1 SEHNR, CDR2 FQNEAQ (reference sequence). There are 14 residues in the CDR3. The V and J ends lost 7 bases and 4 bases, in that order; junction bases with no gene match: 9. CDR3 in DNA: TGTGCCAGCACCATCGGGGGGGCGATTTACGAGCAGTACTTC. This encodes CASTIGGAIYEQYF.

This clonotype appeared a few times. The rearrangement links TRBV12-3 or TRBV12-4 to TRBJ1-6, with D unclear. This CDR3 has 14 residues. Trimming removed 5 bases from V and 6 bases from J, with 11 bases in between. The DNA for the CDR3 is TGTGCCAGCAGTCGAGGGAGATTTAATTCACCCCTCCACTTT. Its protein is CASSRGRFNSPLHF.

Concerning this clonotype: This may come from a read error, since a much larger clone is one base off. V gene TRBV29-1 combines with J gene TRBJ2-3, with no clear D. The CDR3 is made up of 13 amino acids. With 4 bases removed from V and 2 bases from J, the gap between germline ends came to 10 bases. The germline CDR1 and CDR2 sequences are SQVTM and ANQGSEA. The CDR3 sequence is CSVGRISTDTQYF. The CDR3 region has the DNA TGCAGCGTTGGGCGTATTTCCACAGATACGCAGTATTTT.

V is TRBV6-1 and J is TRBJ2-2; 9 nucleotides line up with TRBD2. This CDR3 contains 18 residues. V was clipped by 8 bases and J by 0 bases; unmatched bases: 13. The germline V gene encodes CDR1 MNHNS and CDR2 SASEGT. The CDR3 spells CASVTGRAGGPNTGELFF. The CDR3 bases are TGTGCCAGCGTAACGGGTAGGGCGGGAGGGCCGAACACCGGGGAGCTGTTTTTT.

This rearrangement joins TRBV6-1 to TRBJ1-2; 7 bases line up with TRBD1. Trimming took 4 bases from V and 7 from J; bases not matched to a gene: 6. The CDR3 sequence is 13 residues long. Looked up from germline, CDR1 is MNHNS and CDR2 is SASEGT. The CDR3 region is CASSVPGGTGYTF. The CDR3 nucleotides read TGTGCCAGCAGTGTTCCAGGGGGAACTGGCTACACCTTC.

The gene calls are TRBV20-1 and TRBJ2-7; D might be TRBD1 (6 bases). CDR3 size: 15 residues. Trimming took 1 base from V and 3 from J, leaving 16 bases between them. CDR1 is DFQATT and CDR2 is SNEGSKA in the germline V gene (reference sequence). CDR3 nucleotides: TGCAGTGCTAGAGGAGAAACGGGACAAGGCTACGAGCAGTACTTC. Its translation: CSARGETGQGYEQYF.

V and J are TRBV11-2 and TRBJ1-4; D gene unclear. There are 15 residues in the CDR3. With 2 bases removed from V and 0 bases from J, the gap between germline ends came to 7 bases. CDR1 SGHAT and CDR2 FQNNGV come from the germline V gene. In DNA, the CDR3 is TGTGCCAGCAGCTTATCGGGTCCAACTAATGAAAAACTGTTTTTT. Protein product: CASSLSGPTNEKLFF.

This clonotype has a handful of counts. The J gene is TRBJ2-1, the V gene TRBV18; TRBD1 might be the D (6 bases). The CDR3 runs to 15 residues. V was cut by 3 bases and J by 2 bases, with 11 bases left in between. Germline V gene sequence: CDR1 KGHSH, CDR2 LQKENI. CDR3 amino acids: CASSPMQGTYNEQFF. In DNA, the CDR3 is TGTGCCAGCTCACCTATGCAGGGGACCTACAATGAGCAGTTCTTC.

This clonotype has just a few counts. The rearrangement uses TRBV20-1 and TRBJ2-7; 8 bases match TRBD2. The CDR3 spans 12 residues. Trimming removed 7 bases from V and 6 bases from J; junction bases left unmatched: 8. The germline V gene encodes CDR1 DFQATT and CDR2 SNEGSKA (reference sequence). The CDR3 spells CSEGGGPGEQYF. The CDR3 DNA is TGCAGTGAAGGCGGGGGGCCAGGCGAGCAGTACTTC.

In this sample, this clonotype turned up many times. J is TRBJ2-1 and V is TRBV28, with a weak D call TRBD2 (6 bases). CDR1 and CDR2 from the germline V gene are MDHEN and SYDVKM. The V end lost 2 bases, the J end lost 5 bases, and 13 bases lay between the germline ends. The CDR3 extends over 15 amino acids. The CDR3 here is CASSLSGLAHNEQFF. Here the CDR3 DNA reads TGTGCCAGCAGTTTAAGTGGGCTAGCGCACAATGAGCAGTTCTTC.